This TCR beta chain was recorded in a study of cytomegalovirus exposure and HLA in healthy donors. Trimming pared 5 bases from V and 11 bases from J, leaving 21 bases between. Germline CDR1 and CDR2: WSHSY and SAAADI. This CDR3 region has 14 residues. The PCR was carried out with 60 Vbeta primers and 13 Jbeta primers. The assay was immunoSEQ multiplex PCR, and TCRdb's table has in-frame clones only and misses some. Of some 180,000 clones in the sample, roughly 80% were seen once. The source material was PBMCs. The V gene is TRBV10-2, the J gene TRBJ1-1, with TRBD1 as a possible D gene (6 bases). This receptor was identified in a man aged 40-49 years in good health and CMV-seronegative. CDR3: CASSPDSWSGRAFF. In nucleotides, the CDR3 is TGCGCCAGCAGTCCGGACAGCTGGTCGGGGCGGGCTTTCTTT.